This T cell receptor beta chain was identified during a study of T cells after posttransplantation cyclophosphamide. Broader study findings: Skin or GI-infiltrating T cells shared few TRB sequences with blood. Donor-recipient repertoire similarity was low at 1-2 months, rising over year one.

Worth noting for this clone: Its antigen remains unknown.

Trimming removed 3 bases at V and 5 bases at J, with 7 bases between. Germline CDR1 and CDR2: DFQATT and SNEGSKA (reference sequence). The CDR3 has 11 amino acids. Only in-frame clones appear in the TCRdb table, and some are missing; sequencing was by immunoSEQ multiplex PCR. The profile shows more than 30,000 clones, 75% to 95% of them singletons. The naive gate required viable CD3+CD4+ or CD3+CD8+ cells with CCR7+CD45RA+CD45RO-CD95-CD27+CD28+ phenotype. Peripheral blood was collected from the related graft donor on the marrow donation day. The sequenced material came from naive CD4+ T cells sorted from PBMCs. The sequence derives from a woman aged 55-70 years in good health, CMV-negative, and a related stem cell transplant donor. The chain has TRBV20-1 and TRBJ1-1; possibly TRBD1 for D (5 bases). The CDR3, as DNA: TGCAGTGCTAGTTCAGGGACTGAAGCTTTCTTT. This codes for CSASSGTEAFF.